The 8 T cell receptor beta chains in this list originate from one sample, sequenced in a study of T cell changes during pregnancy in multiple sclerosis. The repertoire was sequenced with immunoSEQ multiplex PCR; TCRdb's copy has only in-frame clones and lacks some. The profile shows about 22,000 clones, 91% of them singletons. The material sequenced was CD4+ T cells from peripheral blood mononuclear cells, taken in the third trimester of pregnancy. These receptors originate from a female donor in good health, enrolled as a control in a pregnancy study.

V and J are TRBV5-4 and TRBJ2-3; 14 bases are a match to TRBD2. This CDR3 region has 13 residues. V was pared by 4 bases and J by 11 bases, with 3 bases of the junction left unmatched. Germline V lookup: CDR1 SGHNT, CDR2 YYREEE (reference sequence). In nucleotides, the CDR3 is TGTGCCAGCAGCGAGACTAGCGGGGGGGGGCAGTATTTT. It codes for CASSETSGGGQYF.

The chain carries TRBV18 and TRBJ1-4; no clear D. CDR3 length: 14 residues. Germline values: CDR1 KGHSH, CDR2 LQKENI. The V end was cut by 3 bases, the J end by 5 bases, with 10 bases between. The CDR3 DNA reads as TGTGCCAGCTCACCCCAGAGAGGGAATGAAAAACTGTTTTTT. It yields the protein CASSPQRGNEKLFF. The entire variable domain, with the rest obtained from reference TRBV18 and TRBJ1-4, is as follows: NAGVMQNPRHLVRRRGQEARLRCSPMKGHSHVYWYRQLPEEGLKFMVYLQKENIIDESGMPKERFSAEFPKEGPSILRIQQVVRGDSAAYFCASSPQRGNEKLFFGSGTQLSVL.

The rearrangement links TRBV2 to TRBJ1-2; 7 nucleotides match TRBD1. From germline, CDR1 is SNHLY and CDR2 FYNNEI. V lost 5 bases to trimming and J lost 4 bases; unmatched junction nucleotides: 7. The length of the CDR3 is 14 residues. CDR3 protein: CASSPDRRVYGYTF. The CDR3 DNA sequence: TGTGCCAGCAGTCCGGACAGGAGGGTCTATGGCTACACCTTC.

This chain connects TRBV27 to TRBJ1-4, with D perhaps TRBD1 (6 bases). Germline CDR1 and CDR2: MNHEY and SMNVEV (reference sequence). CDR3 length: 16 residues. Trimming removed 5 bases from V and 4 bases from J, with 17 bases in between. In DNA form, the CDR3 reads TGTGCCAGCAGTGGCAACCAGGGGCTGATTAATGAAAAACTGTTTTTT. It encodes CASSGNQGLINEKLFF.

This sequence joins TRBV5-1 and TRBJ1-2; D not resolved. The V gene's germline CDR1 is SGHRS and CDR2 YFSETQ. The CDR3 has 13 residues. Trimming removed 0 bases at V and 2 bases at J, with 5 bases between. DNA of the CDR3: TGCGCCAGCAGCTTGGCGGGGAACTATGGCTACACCTTC. Amino acids: CASSLAGNYGYTF.

The chain joins TRBV7-9 to TRBJ1-2; D possibly corresponds to TRBD1 (6 bases). The V gene's germline CDR1 is SEHNR and CDR2 FQNEAQ (reference sequence). With 1 base removed from V and 4 bases from J, the gap between germline ends came to 13 bases. The CDR3 contains 15 residues. CDR3 residues: CASSLGGQRIYGYTF. In DNA form, the CDR3 reads TGTGCCAGCAGCTTAGGGGGGCAGCGCATCTATGGCTACACCTTC. Together with reference TRBV7-9 and TRBJ1-2, the CDR3 gives the full variable domain: DTGVSQNPRHKITKRGQNVTFRCDPISEHNRLYWYRQTLGQGPEFLTYFQNEAQLEKSRLLSDRFSAERPKGSFSTLEIQRTEQGDSAMYLCASSLGGQRIYGYTFGSGTRLTVV.

V is TRBV13 and J is TRBJ1-2, with no clear D. The CDR3 runs to 12 residues. The ends were cut back, 4 bases at V and 8 bases at J, with 11 bases in the middle. Looked up from germline, CDR1 is PRHDT and CDR2 is FYEKMQ (reference sequence). The CDR3 region has the DNA TGTGCCAGCAGCTCCGGGCGGGGAGGCTACACCTTC. Its translation is CASSSGRGGYTF.

This clone came up once. J is TRBJ1-5 and V is TRBV5-1; tentative D call: TRBD1 (5 bases). CDR1 and CDR2 (germline): SGHRS, YFSETQ. The germline V and J ends were trimmed by 3 bases and 4 bases, with 11 bases remaining between them. There are 14 residues in the CDR3. The CDR3 loop reads CASSWTGGNQPQHF. In nucleotides, the CDR3 is TGCGCCAGCAGCTGGACGGGGGGAAATCAGCCCCAGCATTTT.